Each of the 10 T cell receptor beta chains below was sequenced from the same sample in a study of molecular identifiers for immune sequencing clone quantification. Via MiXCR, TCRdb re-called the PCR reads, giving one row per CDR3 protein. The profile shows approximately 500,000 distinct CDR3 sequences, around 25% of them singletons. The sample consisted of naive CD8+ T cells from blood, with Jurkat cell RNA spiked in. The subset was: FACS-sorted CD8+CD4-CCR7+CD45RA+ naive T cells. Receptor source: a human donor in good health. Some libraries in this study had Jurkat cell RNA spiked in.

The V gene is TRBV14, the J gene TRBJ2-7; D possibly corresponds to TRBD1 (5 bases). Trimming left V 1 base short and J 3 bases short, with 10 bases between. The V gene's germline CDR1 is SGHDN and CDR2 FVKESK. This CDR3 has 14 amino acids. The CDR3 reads CASSQGPTVYEQYF. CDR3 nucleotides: TGTGCCAGCAGCCAAGGACCGACAGTCTACGAGCAGTACTTC.

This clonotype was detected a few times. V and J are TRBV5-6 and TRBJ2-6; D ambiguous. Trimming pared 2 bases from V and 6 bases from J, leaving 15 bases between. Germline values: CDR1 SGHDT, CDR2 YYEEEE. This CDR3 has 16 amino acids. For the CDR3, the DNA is TGTGCCAGCAGCTTTGGGGTCTACCCTTTGGCCAACGTCCTGACTTTC. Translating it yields CASSFGVYPLANVLTF.

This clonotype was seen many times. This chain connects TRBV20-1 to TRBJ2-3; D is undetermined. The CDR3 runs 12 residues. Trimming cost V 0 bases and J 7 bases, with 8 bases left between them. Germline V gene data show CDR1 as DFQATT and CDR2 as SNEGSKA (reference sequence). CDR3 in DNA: TGCAGTGCTAGAGATGCACGGAATACGCAGTATTTT. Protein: CSARDARNTQYF.

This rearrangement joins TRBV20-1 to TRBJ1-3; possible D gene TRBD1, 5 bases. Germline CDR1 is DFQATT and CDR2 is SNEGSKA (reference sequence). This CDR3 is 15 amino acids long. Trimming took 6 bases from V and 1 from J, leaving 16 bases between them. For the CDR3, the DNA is TGCAGTGCCAAAGATGGGACCGAATCTGGAAACACCATATATTTT. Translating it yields CSAKDGTESGNTIYF.

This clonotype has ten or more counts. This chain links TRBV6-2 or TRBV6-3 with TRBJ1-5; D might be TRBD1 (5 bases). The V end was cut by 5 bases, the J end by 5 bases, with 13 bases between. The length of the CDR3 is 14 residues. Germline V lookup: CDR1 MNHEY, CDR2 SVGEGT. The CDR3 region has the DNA TGTGCCAGCAGTACTTCCTACAGGTATCAGCCCCAGCATTTT. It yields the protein CASSTSYRYQPQHF.

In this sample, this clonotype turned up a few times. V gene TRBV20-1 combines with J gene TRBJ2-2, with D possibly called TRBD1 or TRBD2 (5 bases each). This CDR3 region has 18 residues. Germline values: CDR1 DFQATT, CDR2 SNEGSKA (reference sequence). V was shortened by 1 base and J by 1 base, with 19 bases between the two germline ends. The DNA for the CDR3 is TGCAGTGCTAGAGGGGGGAGATACGAAACGCGGAACACCGGGGAGCTGTTTTTT. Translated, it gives CSARGGRYETRNTGELFF.

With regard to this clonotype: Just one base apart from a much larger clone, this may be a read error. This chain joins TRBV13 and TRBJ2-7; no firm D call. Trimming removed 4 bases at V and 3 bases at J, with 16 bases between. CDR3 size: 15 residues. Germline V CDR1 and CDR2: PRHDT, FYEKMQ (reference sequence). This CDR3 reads CASSSLSVGVYEQYF. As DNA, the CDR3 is TGTGCCAGCAGCTCCCTAAGTGTTGGGGTCTACGAGCAGTACTTC.

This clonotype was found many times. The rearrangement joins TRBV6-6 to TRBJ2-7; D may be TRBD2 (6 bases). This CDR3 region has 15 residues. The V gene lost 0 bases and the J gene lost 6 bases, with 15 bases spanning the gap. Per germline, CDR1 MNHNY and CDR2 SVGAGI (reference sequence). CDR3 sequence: CASSYSHDGTSEQYF. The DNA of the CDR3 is TGTGCCAGCAGTTACTCACACGACGGGACTTCCGAGCAGTACTTC.

The DNA for the CDR3 is TGTGCCAGCTTTCCTTTCCCTGGGACAGGTGCCGACACCGGGGAGCTGTTTTTT. Amino acid sequence: CASFPFPGTGADTGELFF. The gene calls are TRBV27 and TRBJ2-2, with 8 bases identical to TRBD1. Germline V gives CDR1 MNHEY, CDR2 SMNVEV (reference sequence). V was clipped by 8 bases and J by 3 bases; unmatched bases: 17. There are 18 residues in the CDR3.

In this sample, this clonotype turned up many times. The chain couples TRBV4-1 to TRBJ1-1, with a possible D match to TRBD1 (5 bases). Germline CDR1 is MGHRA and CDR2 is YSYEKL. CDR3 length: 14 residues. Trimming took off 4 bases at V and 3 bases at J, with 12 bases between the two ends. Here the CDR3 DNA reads TGCGCCAGCAGCCCGACGGACATCGACACTGAAGCTTTCTTT. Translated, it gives CASSPTDIDTEAFF.